The rows below give T cell receptor beta chains drawn from one sample of a study of T cells in localized non-small cell lung cancer. Repertoires were generated with immunoSEQ multiplex PCR, while TCRdb's copy carries only in-frame clones and drops some. The sample lists roughly 48,000 clones, approximately 80% occurring once. The sample in question was peripheral blood, obtained before any cancer treatment. The receptors come from a man aged 40 to 75 with stage I squamous cell lung carcinoma. Both conserved end residues are part of each CDR3. A D gene is named only where the DNA matches it firmly. Expanded clones get a size class; other rows say once, few or many, or leave the size out.

V	J	D	size	DNA	CDR3
TRBV4-3	TRBJ2-3	-	-	TGCGCCAGCAGCCGCGGGGTCACAGATACGCAGTATTTT	CASSRGVTDTQYF
TRBV29-1	TRBJ1-5	-	few	TGCAGCGTTGAGAGGGACACCAATCAGCCCCAGCATTTT	CSVERDTNQPQHF
TRBV7-8	TRBJ1-2	-	few	TGTGCCAGCAGCTTAGCGGCAGACAACTATGGCTACACCTTC	CASSLAADNYGYTF
TRBV7-2	TRBJ2-1	-	-	TGTGCCAGCAGCTTATTTGATAAAGAAGGGAATGAGCAGTTCTTC	CASSLFDKEGNEQFF
TRBV5-4	TRBJ2-1	-	-	TGTGCCAGCAGCACCGACAGGACCAATGAGCAGTTCTTC	CASSTDRTNEQFF
TRBV18	TRBJ1-5	TRBD1	-	TGTGCCAGCTCACCGGAAACAGGGGTTAGAAATAGGGCCCAGCATTTT	CASSPETGVRNRAQHF
TRBV18	TRBJ2-7	TRBD1	-	TGTGCCAGCTCACCACCGAACAGGGGCGGCTACGAGCAGTACTTC	CASSPPNRGGYEQYF
TRBV21-1	TRBJ1-5	-	-	TGTGCCAGCAGCAAATTTACCAGAGAACTCCAGCCCCAGCATTTT	CASSKFTRELQPQHF
TRBV5-1	TRBJ2-2	-	-	TGCGCCAGCAGTTTGACAGGTTACACCGGGGAGCTGTTTTTT	CASSLTGYTGELFF
TRBV5-4	TRBJ1-6	-	once	TGTGCCAGCAGCCCTACGACGGAACCTAATTCACCCCTCCACTTT	CASSPTTEPNSPLHF
TRBV29-1	TRBJ2-7	-	-	TGCAGCGTTGAAATGAGCGGTCCCTTCTACGAGCAGTACTTC	CSVEMSGPFYEQYF
TRBV19	TRBJ2-1	TRBD1	-	TGTGCCAGTAGTTACCGGGACAGGGCGGGGAATGAGCAGTTCTTC	CASSYRDRAGNEQFF
TRBV11-3	TRBJ1-2	TRBD1	-	TGTGCCAGCAGCTCAGATTTCCGGGACAGGGAGATCTATGGCTACACCTTC	CASSSDFRDREIYGYTF
TRBV28	TRBJ1-5	-	once	TGTGCCAGCAGTCTTCTCACCTCTAATCAGCCCCAGCATTTT	CASSLLTSNQPQHF
TRBV19	TRBJ1-5	TRBD1	-	TGTGCCAGTAGTGGCGGGACAGGACCTTATAGCAATCAGCCCCAGCATTTT	CASSGGTGPYSNQPQHF
TRBV5-4	TRBJ2-5	TRBD2	-	TGTGCCAGCAGCTTGGGGACTAGCGGGCAAGAGACCCAGTACTTC	CASSLGTSGQETQYF
TRBV7-2	TRBJ1-2	-	once	TGTGCCAGCAGCCCCACCCGGGACCGATGCACCTTC	CASSPTRDRCTF
TRBV9	TRBJ2-1	-	-	TGTGCCAGCAGCGTAGATAATAGATATAATGAGCAGTTCTTC	CASSVDNRYNEQFF
TRBV18	TRBJ2-1	TRBD2	-	TGTGCCAGCTCACCCGCTAGCGGGGGGGTAAATGAGCAGTTCTTC	CASSPASGGVNEQFF
TRBV5-4	TRBJ1-2	-	-	TGTGCCAGCAGCTTGGCCCTAGGGGAGGGCTATGGCTACACCTTC	CASSLALGEGYGYTF
TRBV27	TRBJ1-2	-	-	TGTGCCAGCAGTTTAGGGTCAGGGGTGAGTGGCTACACCTTC	CASSLGSGVSGYTF
TRBV10-1	TRBJ1-5	-	-	TGCGCCAGCCATTCGGGAAATCAGCCCCAGCATTTT	CASHSGNQPQHF
TRBV11-3	TRBJ1-1	-	-	TGTGCCAGCAGCGTAAACCAGGACACTGAAGCTTTCTTT	CASSVNQDTEAFF
TRBV28	TRBJ1-6	-	few	TGTGCCAGCAGGCTTACGGACAGTTACTATAATTCACCCCTCCACTTT	CASRLTDSYYNSPLHF